These 27 T cell receptor beta chains came from one sample sequenced in a study of blood T cell repertoires in COVID-19. Method: immunoSEQ multiplex PCR; TCRdb's copy keeps in-frame clones and lacks some. The table includes roughly 330,000 clones, roughly 90% detected once. Sample: peripheral blood. The receptors shown here come from a man between 18 and 29 years old who had recovered from COVID-19.

This chain joins TRBV27 and TRBJ1-1; TRBD1 matches 9 bases. CDR1 and CDR2 from the germline V gene are MNHEY and SMNVEV (reference sequence). This CDR3 contains 16 residues. V was pared by 3 bases and J by 2 bases, with 7 bases of the junction left unmatched. This CDR3 reads CASSFIGDRVNTEAFF. CDR3 DNA sequence: TGTGCCAGCAGTTTCATAGGGGACAGGGTAAACACTGAAGCTTTCTTT.

The chain couples TRBV11-2 to TRBJ1-5; 7 nucleotides agree with TRBD1. The CDR3 has 13 amino acids. After removal of 5 bases from V and 4 bases from J, the junction contained 2 bases not matched to a gene. Germline V lookup: CDR1 SGHAT, CDR2 FQNNGV. CDR3 bases: TGTGCCAGCAGCCCAGGGGGTAATCAGCCCCAGCATTTT. As protein: CASSPGGNQPQHF.

This clone appeared once. This rearrangement joins TRBV27 to TRBJ2-3; D may be TRBD2 (5 bases). The CDR3 is 15 amino acids. V gave up 0 bases and J gave up 1 base, with 8 bases separating them. In germline, CDR1 is MNHEY, CDR2 SMNVEV (reference sequence). The CDR3 DNA reads as TGTGCCAGCAGTTTATCGACCGGGGGCACAGATACGCAGTATTTT. Protein product: CASSLSTGGTDTQYF.

The chain is built from TRBV27 and TRBJ1-2; 10 positions agree with TRBD1. In germline, CDR1 is MNHEY, CDR2 SMNVEV (reference sequence). V gave up 3 bases and J gave up 12 bases; unmatched junction bases: 7. The CDR3 runs 13 residues. In nucleotides, the CDR3 is TGTGCCAGCAGTTTCCCCGGGGGACAGGGGAACACCTTC. Its translation: CASSFPGGQGNTF.

This clone was recorded only once. This chain joins TRBV9 and TRBJ2-7, with 12 positions matching TRBD2. V was clipped by 0 bases and J by 2 bases; unmatched bases: 3. This CDR3 region has 16 residues. CDR1 SGDLS and CDR2 YYNGEE come from the germline V gene. This CDR3 reads CASSVGLAGGTYEQYF. The CDR3 DNA follows: TGTGCCAGCAGCGTAGGGCTAGCGGGGGGGACCTACGAGCAGTACTTC.

The rearrangement uses TRBV6-2 or TRBV6-3 and TRBJ2-7, with 7 bases fitting TRBD1. Germline lookup yields CDR1 MNHEY and CDR2 SVGEGT. The CDR3 runs to 15 residues. Trimming removed 2 bases from V and 5 bases from J; junction bases left unmatched: 9. The CDR3 region is CASSYGEGAWNEQYF. The CDR3 nucleotides are TGTGCCAGCAGTTACGGAGAGGGGGCATGGAACGAGCAGTACTTC.

The chain carries TRBV11-2 and TRBJ2-7, with TRBD2 matching over 8 bases. CDR1 is SGHAT and CDR2 is FQNNGV in the germline V gene. J lost 3 bases, V lost 7 bases, and 11 bases had no gene match. This CDR3 has 15 residues. This CDR3 is CASKSGGGTIYEQYF. CDR3 nucleotides: TGTGCCAGCAAGTCTGGCGGGGGGACCATCTACGAGCAGTACTTC.

This chain uses TRBV10-3 with TRBJ1-5, with 8 nucleotides matching TRBD1. V lost 0 bases to trimming and J lost 6 bases; unmatched junction nucleotides: 7. Germline-derived CDR1 and CDR2 are ENHRY and SYGVKD. CDR3 size: 16 residues. In DNA form, the CDR3 reads TGTGCCATCAGTGAGTCGAAGACAGGGGTTCCTCAGCCCCAGCATTTT. This gives the protein CAISESKTGVPQPQHF.

The chain couples TRBV7-3 to TRBJ2-5, with TRBD1 matching 11 bases. The CDR3 has 16 residues. V lost 3 bases, J lost 6 bases, and 9 bases stayed unmatched. Germline assignment: CDR1 SGHTA and CDR2 FQGTGA. CDR3 coding DNA: TGTGCCAGCAGCTTGTCTGGGGGACAGGGGGGCAAGACCCAGTACTTC. Its translation is CASSLSGGQGGKTQYF.

This chain uses TRBV6-5 with TRBJ1-6, with TRBD1 matching over 9 bases. CDR1 MNHEY and CDR2 SVGAGI come from the germline V gene. J gave up 9 bases and V 8 bases, and 8 bases lay outside the gene matches. The CDR3 spans 14 residues. The CDR3 sequence is CASAAGQGASPLHF. CDR3 bases: TGTGCCAGCGCAGCGGGACAGGGTGCTTCACCCCTCCACTTT.

V and J are TRBV11-2 and TRBJ1-5; D possibly corresponds to TRBD1 (6 bases). CDR1 is SGHAT, CDR2 FQNNGV, per germline. The CDR3 is 13 residues long. V lost 6 bases and J lost 7, with 13 bases in between. The CDR3 region has the DNA TGTGCCAGCAGTGTAACAGGGTCCCAGCCCCAGCATTTT. Amino acids: CASSVTGSQPQHF.

The chain joins TRBV4-1 to TRBJ1-5; no clear D. Germline loops: CDR1 MGHRA, CDR2 YSYEKL. CDR3 size: 18 residues. V lost 1 base, J lost 5 bases, and 21 bases lay in between. This chain's CDR3 is CASSQAQFLLGSDQPQHF. DNA for the CDR3: TGCGCCAGCAGCCAAGCCCAATTTCTCCTTGGGAGCGATCAGCCCCAGCATTTT.

The chain links TRBV5-4 to TRBJ1-1; possible D gene TRBD1, 5 bases. Germline V lookup: CDR1 SGHNT, CDR2 YYREEE (reference sequence). This CDR3 region has 13 residues. The V gene lost 4 bases and the J gene lost 1 base, with 8 bases spanning the gap. CDR3 protein: CASSAGQNTEAFF. DNA for the CDR3: TGTGCCAGCAGCGCTGGACAGAACACTGAAGCTTTCTTT.

The chain employs TRBV15 and TRBJ2-3; 9 bases map to TRBD1. V was clipped by 3 bases and J by 6 bases; unmatched bases: 4. The CDR3 runs 14 residues. Germline assignment: CDR1 LNHNV and CDR2 YYDKDF (reference sequence). In DNA form, the CDR3 reads TGTGCCACCAGCAGGGACAGGGGAAGGGATACGCAGTATTTT. This sequence encodes CATSRDRGRDTQYF.

This clone was observed a single time. The genes are TRBV2 and TRBJ2-1; D call uncertain. The germline gives CDR1 SNHLY, CDR2 FYNNEI. Trimming took 0 bases from V and 4 from J, leaving 4 bases between them. The CDR3 runs to 13 residues. CDR3 residues: CASSEAEYNEQFF. CDR3 bases: TGTGCCAGCAGTGAAGCCGAGTACAATGAGCAGTTCTTC.

The chain employs TRBV10-3 and TRBJ1-3; D unclear. The CDR3 extends over 15 amino acids. Trimming shortened V by 2 bases and J by 1 base, and 9 bases separated the two germline ends. Germline V gene sequence: CDR1 ENHRY, CDR2 SYGVKD. DNA of the CDR3: TGTGCCATCAGTGAGGGAGGTCATTCTGGAAACACCATATATTTT. Protein sequence: CAISEGGHSGNTIYF.

The chain carries TRBV30 and TRBJ2-3, with TRBD2 matching over 12 bases. CDR3 length equals 18 residues. Trimming at V came to 3 bases and at J to 1 base, leaving 11 bases not matched to a gene. Germline values: CDR1 GTSNPN, CDR2 SVGIG (reference sequence). The DNA for the CDR3 is TGTGCCTGGAGAGGGCTAGCGGGAGGGCGAATCCGCACAGATACGCAGTATTTT. Its protein product is CAWRGLAGGRIRTDTQYF.

This clone has at least ten counts. The chain carries TRBV4-1 and TRBJ2-7; TRBD1 matches at 9 bases. This CDR3 comprises 16 residues. Germline lookup yields CDR1 MGHRA and CDR2 YSYEKL. V shed 0 bases, J shed 7 bases, and the junction held 10 bases outside the gene matches. The CDR3 DNA follows: TGCGCCAGCAGCCAAGATGTCGGACAGGGGTTGCGTGAGCAGTACTTC. It encodes CASSQDVGQGLREQYF.

The chain employs TRBV6-2 or TRBV6-3 and TRBJ2-5, with TRBD1 identical over 9 bases. Germline V gene sequence: CDR1 MNHEY, CDR2 SVGEGT. This CDR3 comprises 15 residues. Trimming took 6 bases from V and 5 from J; bases not matched to a gene: 10. The CDR3 protein is CASSPWGQGGETQYF. In DNA form, the CDR3 reads TGTGCCAGCAGCCCCTGGGGACAGGGAGGGGAGACCCAGTACTTC.

The chain uses TRBV18 and TRBJ1-1; D might be TRBD1 (5 bases). Germline CDR1 KGHSH, CDR2 LQKENI. The V end was cut by 8 bases, the J end by 2 bases, with 18 bases between. The CDR3 is made up of 15 amino acids. CDR3: CASAPGEGLNTEAFF. The CDR3 coding sequence is TGTGCCAGCGCCCCTGGGGAGGGGTTAAACACTGAAGCTTTCTTT.

As concerns this clone: One junction end does not reproduce the germline sequence, and a read error may be involved. V gene TRBV18 combines with J gene TRBJ2-1; D gene ambiguous. Germline V gene sequence: CDR1 KGHSH, CDR2 LQKENI. The CDR3 is made up of 17 amino acids. The CDR3 region has the DNA TGTGCCAGCTCAGCACCTCCCATACGAGCGAACATCAATGAGCAGTTCTTC. The encoded protein is CASSAPPIRANINEQFF.

This sequence joins TRBV27 and TRBJ1-5; TRBD1 aligns across 9 bases. CDR1 MNHEY and CDR2 SMNVEV come from the germline V gene (reference sequence). After removal of 6 bases from V and 5 bases from J, the junction contained 8 bases not matched to a gene. The CDR3 consists of 15 residues. CDR3 in DNA: TGTGCCAGCAGCCCAAACAGGGGGCTGGATCAGCCCCAGCATTTT. Its protein is CASSPNRGLDQPQHF.

The rearrangement joins TRBV6-5 to TRBJ2-7; TRBD2 agrees at 11 bases. CDR3 length: 13 amino acids. The V segment lost 5 bases and the J segment 4 bases; nucleotides outside the gene matches: 1. Germline lookup yields CDR1 MNHEY and CDR2 SVGAGI. Here the CDR3 DNA reads TGTGCCAGCAGTACTAGCGGGAGTTACGAGCAGTACTTC. Translating gives CASSTSGSYEQYF.

This clone has just one count. This CDR3 reads CASSVRSERTDTQYF. The DNA of the CDR3 is TGTGCCAGCAGCGTACGGTCGGAGCGCACAGATACGCAGTATTTT. The chain is built from TRBV9 and TRBJ2-3; D uncertain. Germline assignment: CDR1 SGDLS and CDR2 YYNGEE. Deletions cut 1 base from V and 1 base from J, with 10 bases between. The CDR3 is 15 residues long.

This chain links TRBV9 with TRBJ2-3; TRBD2 matches at 10 bases. The CDR3 is 18 amino acids. Germline trimming cut 4 bases from V and 2 bases from J; bases unmatched to any gene: 13. Germline values: CDR1 SGDLS, CDR2 YYNGEE. The CDR3 region is CASSPKPLAGGSTDTQYF. CDR3 DNA: TGTGCCAGCAGCCCCAAGCCATTAGCGGGAGGTTCCACAGATACGCAGTATTTT.

In regard to this clone: The sample carries other DNA sequences with the same CDR3. The CDR3: CASSLGQGGTGELFF. The CDR3 DNA sequence: TGTGCCAGCAGCTTAGGACAGGGGGGGACCGGGGAGCTGTTTTTT. The rearrangement joins TRBV7-6 to TRBJ2-2; 9 nucleotides align to TRBD1. V lost 1 base and J lost 5; bases outside the gene matches: 2. From germline, CDR1 is SGHVS and CDR2 FNYEAQ. CDR3 length equals 15 residues. Full variable domain (rest looked up from reference TRBV7-6 and TRBJ2-2): GAGVSQSPRYKVTKRGQDVALRCDPISGHVSLYWYRQALGQGPEFLTYFNYEAQQDKSGLPNDRFSAERPEGSISTLTIQRTEQRDSAMYRCASSLGQGGTGELFFGEGSRLTVL.

This rearrangement joins TRBV6-2 or TRBV6-3 to TRBJ2-1; TRBD1 is a possible D gene (6 bases). V gave up 0 bases and J gave up 0 bases, with 9 bases separating them. Germline CDR1 reads MNHEY; CDR2 reads SVGEGT. CDR3 length: 16 residues. CDR3 in DNA: TGTGCCAGCAGTTACTCCCCGGGACACTCCTACAATGAGCAGTTCTTC. Amino acids: CASSYSPGHSYNEQFF.